These T cell receptor beta chains were read from a single sample in a study of type 1 regulatory T cells. No cognate antigen is known for these TCRs. TCRdb reprocessed the reads with MiXCR, giving one entry per CDR3 protein. The table has approximately 5,200 distinct CDR3 sequences, around 28% seen once; the top ten hold approximately 35%. The sequenced material came from cultured type 1 regulatory T (Tr1) cells, either the whole culture or a sorted fraction (not recorded which). Source of these receptors: a human donor in good health. CDR3s include the opening cysteine and the closing phenylalanine or tryptophan. The D gene is left open where the match is weak. Size is omitted from some rows. Given values are once, few, many or a class for expanded clones.

V	size	J	D	DNA	CDR3
TRBV18	few	TRBJ1-2	TRBD1	TGTGCCAGCTCGAGATTACAGGGGAACTATGGCTACACCTTC	CASSRLQGNYGYTF
TRBV6-5	few	TRBJ2-7	.	TGTGCCAGCAGCCGACCCCCCTCATACGAGCAGTACTTC	CASSRPPSYEQYF
TRBV20-1	.	TRBJ2-1	.	TGCAGTGCTAGAGACAGGGGTGGGGGGGGCTCCTACAATGAGCAGTTCTTC	CSARDRGGGGSYNEQFF
TRBV21-1	few	TRBJ2-1	.	TGTGCCAGCAGCAAAGGGGGCGGGGGGGCGGTCAATGAGCAGTTCTTC	CASSKGGGGAVNEQFF
TRBV18	few	TRBJ2-5	.	TGTGCCAGCGCAGGGACTCAAGGAGGGGAGACCCAGTACTTC	CASAGTQGGETQYF
TRBV19	many	TRBJ2-3	TRBD2	TGTGCCAGTAGTCCCTTCACCAGAGCGGGGGGAGGAGATACGCAGTATTTT	CASSPFTRAGGGDTQYF
TRBV20-1	many	TRBJ1-1	.	TGCAGTGCTCCCGAGGGCGGGAGATTGAACACTGAAGCTTTCTTT	CSAPEGGRLNTEAFF
TRBV2	few	TRBJ1-1	.	TGTGCCAGCAGTGAAGCGACAGCTACAGTGTTCTTT	CASSEATATVFF
TRBV10-3	large	TRBJ2-2	.	TGTGCCATCAAGACAGCAACCGGGGAGCTGTTTTTT	CAIKTATGELFF
TRBV5-1	many	TRBJ2-3	TRBD2	TGCGCCAGCAGCTTTACTAGCGGGGTTAGCACAGATACGCAGTATTTT	CASSFTSGVSTDTQYF
TRBV3-1	many	TRBJ2-2	.	TGTGCCAGCAGCAGGCCTGGGGGCACCGGGGAGCTGTTTTTT	CASSRPGGTGELFF
TRBV12-3/TRBV12-4	.	TRBJ2-2	TRBD1	TGTGCCAGCAGCCTACAGGGGGGAGCCGGGGAACTGTTTTTT	CASSLQGGAGELFF
TRBV9	.	TRBJ2-1	.	TGTGCCAGCAGCTTGGGCGGGAGCAGGGGGGCCTACAATGAGCAGTTCTTC	CASSLGGSRGAYNEQFF
TRBV19	medium-sized	TRBJ2-1	TRBD1	TGTGCCAGTAGTGACAGGGCAGGCTCCTACAATGAGCAGTTCTTC	CASSDRAGSYNEQFF
TRBV7-9	.	TRBJ2-7	TRBD1	TGTGCCAGCAGCTCTCAGACAGGGGGCGCGGGGGAGCAGTACTTC	CASSSQTGGAGEQYF
TRBV5-6	.	TRBJ1-2	.	TGTGCCAGCAGCCCCGTCGAAGGGGGTTATGGCTTCACCTTC	CASSPVEGGYGFTF
TRBV28	.	TRBJ2-3	TRBD2	TGTGCCAGCAGTTTGGGGGGTAGCGGGGGGGCGGATACGCAGTATTTT	CASSLGGSGGADTQYF
TRBV30	.	TRBJ2-1	TRBD2	TGTGCCTGGAGTGCCTTTTTGTCCGCGGGGGGCTACTATGAGCAGTTCTTT	CAWSAFLSAGGYYEQFF
TRBV19	.	TRBJ2-2	TRBD2	TGTGCCAGTAGTATATATAGCGGGGGGCCCGGCGGGGAGCTGTTTTTT	CASSIYSGGPGGELFF
TRBV19	few	TRBJ2-1	.	TGTGCCAGTAGTATGGTGGCGGGTCCGCAGTTCTTC	CASSMVAGPQFF
TRBV5-4	many	TRBJ2-5	TRBD2	TGTGCCAGCAGGTCGGCAGCTAGCGGGGGCGTAGGGACCCAGTACTTC	CASRSAASGGVGTQYF
TRBV13	.	TRBJ2-5	.	TGTGCCAGCAGCCCCCCGCAGGGTGTAGAGACCCAGTACTTC	CASSPPQGVETQYF
TRBV6-1	.	TRBJ2-7	.	TGTGCCAGCAGTGATCCTAGGGGGGGAGGGTACGAGCAGTACTTC	CASSDPRGGGYEQYF
TRBV11-2	few	TRBJ2-1	.	TGTGCCAGCAGCTCCCAAGCCCGCACCTACAATGAGCAGTTCTTC	CASSSQARTYNEQFF
TRBV3-1	few	TRBJ1-6	.	TGTGCCAGCAGCCAAGGGTCAAATTCACCCCTCCACTTT	CASSQGSNSPLHF
TRBV20-1	few	TRBJ1-5	TRBD1	TGCAGTGCTAGGGGGACAGGGTCGGCTCAGCCCCAGCATTTT	CSARGTGSAQPQHF
TRBV3-1	few	TRBJ1-3	.	TGTGCCAGCAGCAAAACGGACGGGGGAAACACCATATATTTT	CASSKTDGGNTIYF
TRBV4-1	many	TRBJ1-3	TRBD1	TGCGCCAGCAGCCAAGATCTTTTCCCGGGACAGGGGGCGAAAGGAAACACCATATATTTT	CASSQDLFPGQGAKGNTIYF
TRBV20-1	medium-sized	TRBJ2-5	TRBD2	TGCAGTGTCCTACTAACGTATAGCGGGGGGCTGCCAGAGACCCAGTACTTC	CSVLLTYSGGLPETQYF
TRBV4-2	.	TRBJ2-2	TRBD2	TGTGCCAGCAGCCAAGATTTAGCGGGGGGGCGGACCGGGGAGCTGTTTTTT	CASSQDLAGGRTGELFF
TRBV7-9	.	TRBJ1-2	.	TGTGCCAGCAGCTTAGTCAAAGGGGAGGGAAGCTATGGCTACACCTTC	CASSLVKGEGSYGYTF
TRBV7-9	medium-sized	TRBJ1-6	TRBD1	TGTGCCAGCAGCTGGACAGGGAGTTATTCACCCCTCCACTTT	CASSWTGSYSPLHF
TRBV5-1	.	TRBJ1-1	.	TGCGCCAACAGCTTGGGGGGGCGCCTGGGGACTGAAGCTTTCTTT	CANSLGGRLGTEAFF
TRBV10-3	.	TRBJ2-3	.	TGTGCCATCAGTGAGTCGAGACGGAGGAGGACAGATACGCAGTATTTT	CAISESRRRRTDTQYF
TRBV20-1	.	TRBJ2-1	TRBD2	TGCAGTGCGGCTAGCGGGGGGTTCGGTGAGCAGTTCTTC	CSAASGGFGEQFF
TRBV18	.	TRBJ2-1	TRBD2	TGTGCCAGCTCACCGGCGGCTAGCGGGGGGTATGAGCAGTTCTTC	CASSPAASGGYEQFF
TRBV7-9	few	TRBJ1-3	.	TGTGCCAGCAGCATCCCAGGGGAGGATTTTGGAAACACCATATATTTT	CASSIPGEDFGNTIYF
TRBV20-1	many	TRBJ2-3	TRBD1	TGCAGTGCTGTTGACAGGGGGCTCCGAGTTACGCAGTATTTT	CSAVDRGLRVTQYF
TRBV20-1	.	TRBJ2-3	.	TGCAGTGCTAGCCCCATGGCCGATACGCAGTATTTT	CSASPMADTQYF
TRBV6-2/TRBV6-3	.	TRBJ1-2	TRBD1	TGTGCCAGCAGGGATCTTCCGGGACAGGGGGCCGACTATGGCTACACCTTC	CASRDLPGQGADYGYTF
TRBV2	many	TRBJ1-5	.	TGTGCCAGCAAAAGGGATAGCAATCAGCCCCAGCATTTT	CASKRDSNQPQHF
TRBV7-9	many	TRBJ1-1	TRBD1	TGTGCCAGCAGCTTCGACAGGGGAGTTGAAGCTTTCTTT	CASSFDRGVEAFF
TRBV6-5	.	TRBJ2-7	.	TGTGCCAGCAACGACCCGCAGTTAAGGGAGCAGTACTTC	CASNDPQLREQYF
TRBV11-3	.	TRBJ1-4	.	TGTGCCAGCAGCGCCCGCTCTAAATGGGAAAAACTGTTTTTT	CASSARSKWEKLFF
TRBV20-1	few	TRBJ2-3	TRBD2	TGCAGTGCCCCGGGGATCCTAGCGGGAGGCACAGATACGCAGTATTTT	CSAPGILAGGTDTQYF
TRBV7-4	medium-sized	TRBJ1-5	.	TGTGCCAGCAGCGTACCAGGGCCCCAGCATTTT	CASSVPGPQHF